The next 28 T cell receptor beta chains were all read from a single sample in a study of T cell responses to AZD1222 COVID-19 vaccine (dated by TCRdb to the early 2020s). The time point label, as the study defines it: baseline before first vaccination. Preparation of the library involved the immunoSEQ multiplex PCR assay. TCRdb carries this immuneACCESS record with in-frame sequences only. Its versions omit some clonotypes, under half of them owing to an unresolved V gene in the studies checked, with the rest unexplained. The sample contains approximately 150,000 clones, nearly 95% of them found a single time. Around 2.3% of the sample belongs to the ten largest clones. Specimen: peripheral blood, collected on day 0 of AZD1222 vaccination. The receptors were sampled from an adult in good health.

This chain's CDR3 is CASSDRDRAKQPQHF. The DNA of the CDR3 is TGCGCCAGCAGTGACCGGGACAGGGCGAAACAGCCCCAGCATTTT. The genes are TRBV10-2 and TRBJ1-5; 9 bases are shared with TRBD1. Germline V gene lookup returns CDR1 WSHSY and CDR2 SAAADI. The J segment lost 7 bases and the V segment lost 3 bases, leaving 7 bases of the junction unmatched. CDR3 size: 15 residues.

The rearrangement joins TRBV6-5 to TRBJ2-7; perhaps D is TRBD1 or TRBD2 (6 bases each). The ends were cut back, 4 bases at V and 6 bases at J, with 13 bases in the middle. CDR3 length: 13 amino acids. The germline gives CDR1 MNHEY, CDR2 SVGAGI. CDR3 DNA: TGTGCCAGCAGTTGGGGGGCCCGGCGCGAGCAGTACTTC. Amino acid sequence: CASSWGARREQYF.

V gene TRBV9 combines with J gene TRBJ2-5; either TRBD1 or TRBD2 may fit D (5 bases each). The V end lost 7 bases, the J end lost 0 bases, and 10 bases lay between the germline ends. The CDR3 extends over 13 amino acids. Germline CDR1 reads SGDLS; CDR2 reads YYNGEE. The CDR3 DNA sequence: TGTGCCAGCTCCGGGGCAGACCAAGAGACCCAGTACTTC. Translated: CASSGADQETQYF.

The rearrangement joins TRBV9 to TRBJ1-1; D is perhaps TRBD1 (5 bases). The V end lost 0 bases, the J end lost 1 base, and 7 bases lay between the germline ends. CDR1 SGDLS and CDR2 YYNGEE come from the germline V gene. CDR3 size: 14 residues. For the CDR3, the DNA is TGTGCCAGCAGCGTAGTAACAGGGAACACTGAAGCTTTCTTT. Protein: CASSVVTGNTEAFF.

This clone was counted once. The gene calls are TRBV6-5 and TRBJ1-1; D is possibly TRBD1 (6 bases). The CDR3 spans 16 residues. CDR1 MNHEY and CDR2 SVGAGI come from the germline V gene. V lost 2 bases, J lost 1 base, and 14 bases lay in between. The CDR3 sequence: CASSYGTGTTNTEAFF. Here the CDR3 DNA reads TGTGCCAGCAGTTACGGGACCGGGACAACGAACACTGAAGCTTTCTTT.

The chain combines TRBV18 with TRBJ2-1; 9 bases align to TRBD1. From germline, CDR1 is KGHSH and CDR2 LQKENI. V dropped 4 bases and J dropped 0; count of bases not matched to a gene: 4. There are 16 residues in the CDR3. In DNA, the CDR3 is TGTGCCAGCTCACTCGGGACAGGGAGCTCCTACAATGAGCAGTTCTTC. Protein: CASSLGTGSSYNEQFF.

This clone came up once. The V and J genes are TRBV29-1 and TRBJ1-6; 8 nucleotides match TRBD1. Germline loops: CDR1 SQVTM, CDR2 ANQGSEA. The V segment lost 7 bases and the J segment 11 bases; nucleotides outside the gene matches: 10. This CDR3 spans 13 amino acids. CDR3 DNA: TGCAGCGCCGGGACAGGCCCCGGAGCACCCCTCCACTTT. This sequence encodes CSAGTGPGAPLHF.

The chain links TRBV5-4 to TRBJ1-6; D uncertain. This CDR3 has 14 residues. V lost 2 bases, J lost 7 bases, and 10 bases lay in between. From germline, CDR1 is SGHNT and CDR2 YYREEE (reference sequence). As DNA, the CDR3 is TGTGCCAGCAGCTTATCCGGGCCAAATTCACCCCTCCACTTT. Translation gives CASSLSGPNSPLHF.

V gene TRBV9 combines with J gene TRBJ1-6; D gene unclear. V gave up 0 bases and J gave up 6 bases, with 7 bases separating them. CDR1 and CDR2 from the germline V gene are SGDLS and YYNGEE. The CDR3 is made up of 14 amino acids. This CDR3 reads CASSVDSGNSPLHF. Written as DNA, the CDR3 is TGTGCCAGCAGCGTAGACTCGGGTAATTCACCCCTCCACTTT.

The chain has TRBV14 and TRBJ2-1, with 10 bases fitting TRBD2. Trimming took 0 bases from V and 9 from J; bases not matched to a gene: 2. The germline V gene encodes CDR1 SGHDN and CDR2 FVKESK. CDR3 size: 14 residues. The CDR3 protein is CASSQEASGSEQFF. The CDR3 bases are TGTGCCAGCAGCCAAGAGGCTAGCGGGAGTGAGCAGTTCTTC.

The V call is TRBV5-4, the J call TRBJ2-1; TRBD2 aligns across 7 bases. Germline V gene data show CDR1 as SGHNT and CDR2 as YYREEE (reference sequence). Unmatched junction bases numbered 6, after V lost 4 bases and J lost 5 bases. This CDR3 is 14 amino acids long. In nucleotides, the CDR3 is TGTGCCAGCAGCACACCCGGGACTAACAATGAGCAGTTCTTC. The encoded protein is CASSTPGTNNEQFF.

The chain has TRBV11-1 and TRBJ1-5; D unresolved. Germline V gene sequence: CDR1 SGHAT, CDR2 FQDESV (reference sequence). The CDR3 loop spans 15 amino acids. Trimming removed 6 bases from V and 1 base from J, with 13 bases in between. The CDR3 reads CASSLSGLSNQPQHF. The CDR3 coding sequence is TGTGCCAGCAGTCTCTCCGGCCTAAGCAATCAGCCCCAGCATTTT. The full variable domain, its missing parts supplied by reference TRBV11-1 and TRBJ1-5, is EAEVAQSPRYKITEKSQAVAFWCDPISGHATLYWYRQILGQGPELLVQFQDESVVDDSQLPKDRFSAERLKGVDSTLKIQPAELGDSAMYLCASSLSGLSNQPQHFGDGTRLSIL.

The J gene is TRBJ1-5, the V gene TRBV28; D possibly corresponds to TRBD1 (5 bases). The germline CDR1 and CDR2 sequences are MDHEN and SYDVKM. Trimming shortened V by 8 bases and J by 8 bases, and 25 bases separated the two germline ends. This CDR3 has 16 residues. DNA of the CDR3: TGTGCCAGCGCCGGGGGGAACAGGAGGGGCTGGGAGCCCCAGCATTTT. It translates to CASAGGNRRGWEPQHF.

This chain connects TRBV19 to TRBJ1-2; a weak D match, TRBD1 (5 bases). Trimming removed 7 bases at V and 3 bases at J, with 15 bases between. From germline, CDR1 is LNHDA and CDR2 SQIVND (reference sequence). This CDR3 comprises 14 residues. Here the CDR3 DNA reads TGTGCCAGTACCATGGGGGACTGGGACTATGGCTACACCTTC. Its translation is CASTMGDWDYGYTF.

The chain combines TRBV5-1 with TRBJ2-5; 9 nucleotides match TRBD2. The CDR3 has 14 residues. The germline CDR1 and CDR2 sequences are SGHRS and YFSETQ. V was clipped by 3 bases and J by 3 bases; unmatched bases: 3. The CDR3 sequence is CASSSSGDKETQYF. CDR3 DNA sequence: TGCGCCAGCAGCTCTAGCGGGGATAAAGAGACCCAGTACTTC.

The chain couples TRBV7-6 to TRBJ2-1, with TRBD2 matching 14 bases. The V gene's germline CDR1 is SGHVS and CDR2 FNYEAQ. This CDR3 has 16 residues. The V segment lost 4 bases and the J segment 6 bases; nucleotides outside the gene matches: 5. CDR3 nucleotides: TGTGCCAGCAGCTCGACTAGCGGGAGGGTTGGCAATGAGCAGTTCTTC. It codes for CASSSTSGRVGNEQFF.

The rearrangement links TRBV29-1 to TRBJ2-2, with D uncertain. This CDR3 is 13 amino acids long. Germline V gene data show CDR1 as SQVTM and CDR2 as ANQGSEA. V lost 4 bases and J lost 0, with 6 bases in between. CDR3: CSVVETNTGELFF. The DNA of the CDR3 is TGCAGCGTTGTAGAAACGAACACCGGGGAGCTGTTTTTT.

V gene TRBV5-4 combines with J gene TRBJ1-5, with 7 bases that match TRBD1. V was clipped by 0 bases and J by 0 bases; unmatched bases: 3. Germline CDR1 reads SGHNT; CDR2 reads YYREEE (reference sequence). This CDR3 region has 16 residues. CDR3 coding DNA: TGTGCCAGCAGCTTGGGGGGGACAGCTAGCAATCAGCCCCAGCATTTT. Protein: CASSLGGTASNQPQHF.

The chain combines TRBV19 with TRBJ1-3; unclear D gene. Germline lookup yields CDR1 LNHDA and CDR2 SQIVND (reference sequence). CDR3 length: 14 amino acids. V lost 1 base and J 0 bases, leaving 4 bases between the germline ends. CDR3 DNA: TGTGCCAGTAGTATAGGGTCCTCTGGAAACACCATATATTTT. It codes for CASSIGSSGNTIYF.

This sequence joins TRBV2 and TRBJ2-7; 11 bases are shared with TRBD2. The CDR3 extends over 14 amino acids. V was pared by 8 bases and J by 6 bases, with 9 bases of the junction left unmatched. CDR1 is SNHLY and CDR2 is FYNNEI in the germline V gene. The CDR3 spells CASGSGTSGAEQYF. CDR3 coding DNA: TGTGCCAGCGGATCCGGGACTAGCGGTGCCGAGCAGTACTTC.

The chain employs TRBV28 and TRBJ1-1; 10 bases fit TRBD1. Germline V CDR1 and CDR2: MDHEN, SYDVKM. V trimming: 6 bases; J trimming: 4 bases; junction bases outside the gene matches: 2. This CDR3 contains 13 residues. Written as DNA, the CDR3 is TGTGCCAGCAGGGGACAGGGGTTCACTGAAGCTTTCTTT. It codes for CASRGQGFTEAFF.

This chain connects TRBV30 to TRBJ1-1; 9 nucleotides align to TRBD1. V trimming: 3 bases; J trimming: 3 bases; junction bases outside the gene matches: 2. Per germline, CDR1 GTSNPN and CDR2 SVGIG (reference sequence). CDR3 length: 13 amino acids. CDR3 region: CAWRGQGDTEAFF. CDR3 in DNA: TGTGCCTGGAGGGGACAGGGCGACACTGAAGCTTTCTTT.

The CDR3 DNA sequence: TGTGCCAGCAGCTTGGGACAGGGATACTACGAGCAGTACTTC. This encodes CASSLGQGYYEQYF. The chain recombines TRBV7-2 with TRBJ2-7; 9 nucleotides line up with TRBD1. Trimming took 3 bases from V and 3 from J; bases not matched to a gene: 3. CDR1 SGHTA and CDR2 FQGNSA come from the germline V gene. The CDR3 is 14 residues long.

This chain joins TRBV30 and TRBJ1-1; unclear D gene. CDR3 length: 14 residues. V was trimmed by 7 bases and J by 1 base, leaving 16 bases between them. Germline V CDR1 and CDR2: GTSNPN, SVGIG (reference sequence). The CDR3 is CAYRLGGRNTEAFF. As DNA, the CDR3 is TGTGCCTACCGGTTGGGAGGTCGGAACACTGAAGCTTTCTTT.

The chain recombines TRBV6-2 or TRBV6-3 with TRBJ2-7, with a possible D match to TRBD1 (5 bases). Trimming stripped 2 bases from V and 5 bases from J, with 16 bases between. Germline assignment: CDR1 MNHEY and CDR2 SVGEGT. The CDR3 spans 15 residues. The CDR3 DNA sequence: TGTGCCAGCAGTTACGGAAGGGGCAAGGAACACGAGCAGTACTTC. Amino acids: CASSYGRGKEHEQYF.

J is TRBJ2-1 and V is TRBV7-9; 10 nucleotides match TRBD2. This CDR3 spans 15 amino acids. Germline trimming cut 3 bases from V and 5 bases from J; bases unmatched to any gene: 4. The germline CDR1 and CDR2 sequences are SEHNR and FQNEAQ (reference sequence). CDR3: CASSFVLAGDNEQFF. CDR3 nucleotide sequence: TGTGCCAGCAGCTTCGTCCTAGCGGGGGACAATGAGCAGTTCTTC.

The chain recombines TRBV6-6 with TRBJ1-1; D not certain. Germline V CDR1 and CDR2: MNHNY, SVGAGI (reference sequence). The CDR3 length is 13 residues. Deletions cut 3 bases from V and 2 bases from J, with 7 bases between. The CDR3 bases are TGTGCCAGCAGTTATTTTGAAAACACTGAAGCTTTCTTT. Its translation is CASSYFENTEAFF.

The V and J genes are TRBV15 and TRBJ1-5, with D hard to call. Germline values: CDR1 LNHNV, CDR2 YYDKDF (reference sequence). The CDR3 spans 15 residues. V lost 0 bases to trimming and J lost 5 bases, with 11 bases between them. DNA for the CDR3: TGTGCCACCAGCAGAGATCAGGCTTACGATCAGCCCCAGCATTTT. It yields the protein CATSRDQAYDQPQHF.